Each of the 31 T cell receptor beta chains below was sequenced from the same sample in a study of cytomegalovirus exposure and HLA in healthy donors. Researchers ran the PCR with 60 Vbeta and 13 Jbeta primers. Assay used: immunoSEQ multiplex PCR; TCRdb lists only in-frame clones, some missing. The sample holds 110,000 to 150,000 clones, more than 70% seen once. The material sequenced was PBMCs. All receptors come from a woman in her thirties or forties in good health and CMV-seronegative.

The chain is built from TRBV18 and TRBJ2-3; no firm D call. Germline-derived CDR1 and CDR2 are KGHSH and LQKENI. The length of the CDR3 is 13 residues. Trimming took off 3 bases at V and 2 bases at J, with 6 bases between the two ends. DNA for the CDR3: TGTGCCAGCTCACCCGTTTTCACAGATACGCAGTATTTT. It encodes CASSPVFTDTQYF. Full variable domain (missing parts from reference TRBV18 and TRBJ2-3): NAGVMQNPRHLVRRRGQEARLRCSPMKGHSHVYWYRQLPEEGLKFMVYLQKENIIDESGMPKERFSAEFPKEGPSILRIQQVVRGDSAAYFCASSPVFTDTQYFGPGTRLTVL.

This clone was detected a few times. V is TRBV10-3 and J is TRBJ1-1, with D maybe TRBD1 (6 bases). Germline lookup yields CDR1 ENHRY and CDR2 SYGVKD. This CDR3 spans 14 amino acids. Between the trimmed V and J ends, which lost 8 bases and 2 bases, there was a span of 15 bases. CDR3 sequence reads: CAIRTAGINTEAFF. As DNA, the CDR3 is TGTGCCATCCGGACAGCGGGAATAAACACTGAAGCTTTCTTT.

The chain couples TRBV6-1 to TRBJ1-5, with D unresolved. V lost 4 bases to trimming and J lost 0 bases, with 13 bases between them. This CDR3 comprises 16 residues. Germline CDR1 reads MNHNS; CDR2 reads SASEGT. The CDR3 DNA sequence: TGTGCCAGCAGTGCCAGGCCCCTTTATAGCAATCAGCCCCAGCATTTT. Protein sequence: CASSARPLYSNQPQHF.

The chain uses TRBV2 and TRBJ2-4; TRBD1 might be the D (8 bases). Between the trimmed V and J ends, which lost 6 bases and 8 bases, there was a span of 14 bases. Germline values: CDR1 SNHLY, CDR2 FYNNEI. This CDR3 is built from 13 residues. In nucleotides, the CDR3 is TGTGCCAGCAGCGTTACAGGGGGGGACATTCAGTACTTC. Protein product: CASSVTGGDIQYF.

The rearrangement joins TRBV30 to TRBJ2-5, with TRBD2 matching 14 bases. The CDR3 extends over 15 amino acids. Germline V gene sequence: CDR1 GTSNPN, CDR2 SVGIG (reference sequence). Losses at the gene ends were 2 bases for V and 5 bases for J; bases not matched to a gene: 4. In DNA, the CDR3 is TGTGCCTGGAGTACGGGACTAGCGGGAGAGGAGACCCAGTACTTC. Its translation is CAWSTGLAGEETQYF.

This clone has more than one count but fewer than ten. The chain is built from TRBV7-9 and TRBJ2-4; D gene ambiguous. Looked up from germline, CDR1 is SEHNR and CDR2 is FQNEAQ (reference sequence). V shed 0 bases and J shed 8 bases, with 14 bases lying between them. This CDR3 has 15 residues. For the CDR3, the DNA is TGTGCCAGCAGCTTAGCGCTTGTATCTGCGGACATTCAGTACTTC. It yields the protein CASSLALVSADIQYF.

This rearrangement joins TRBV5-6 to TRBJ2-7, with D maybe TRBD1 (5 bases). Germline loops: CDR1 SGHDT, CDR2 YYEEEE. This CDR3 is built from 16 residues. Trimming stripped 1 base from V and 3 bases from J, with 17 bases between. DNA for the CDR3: TGTGCCAGCAGCTTGTACGAGGCAGGGAAGTTCTACGAGCAGTACTTC. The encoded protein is CASSLYEAGKFYEQYF.

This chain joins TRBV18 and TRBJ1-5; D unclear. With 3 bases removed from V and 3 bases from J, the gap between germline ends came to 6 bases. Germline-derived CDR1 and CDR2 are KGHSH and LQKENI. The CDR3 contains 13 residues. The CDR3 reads CASSPGVNQPQHF. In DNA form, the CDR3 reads TGTGCCAGCTCACCCGGAGTCAATCAGCCCCAGCATTTT. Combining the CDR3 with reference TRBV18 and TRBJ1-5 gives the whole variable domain NAGVMQNPRHLVRRRGQEARLRCSPMKGHSHVYWYRQLPEEGLKFMVYLQKENIIDESGMPKERFSAEFPKEGPSILRIQQVVRGDSAAYFCASSPGVNQPQHFGDGTRLSIL.

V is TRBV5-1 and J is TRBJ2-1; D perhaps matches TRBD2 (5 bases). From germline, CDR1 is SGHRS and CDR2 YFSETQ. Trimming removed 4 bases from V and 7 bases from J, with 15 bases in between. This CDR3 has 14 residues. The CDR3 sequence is CASSGKTNLNEQFF. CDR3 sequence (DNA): TGCGCCAGCAGCGGAAAGACTAACCTGAATGAGCAGTTCTTC.

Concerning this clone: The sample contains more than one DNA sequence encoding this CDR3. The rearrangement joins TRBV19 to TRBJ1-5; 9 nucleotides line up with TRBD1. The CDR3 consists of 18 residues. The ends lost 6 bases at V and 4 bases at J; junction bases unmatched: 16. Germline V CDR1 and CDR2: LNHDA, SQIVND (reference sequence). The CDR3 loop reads CASRVLWATGGLNQPQHF. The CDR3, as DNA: TGTGCCAGTAGAGTATTATGGGCTACAGGGGGCCTGAATCAGCCCCAGCATTTT.

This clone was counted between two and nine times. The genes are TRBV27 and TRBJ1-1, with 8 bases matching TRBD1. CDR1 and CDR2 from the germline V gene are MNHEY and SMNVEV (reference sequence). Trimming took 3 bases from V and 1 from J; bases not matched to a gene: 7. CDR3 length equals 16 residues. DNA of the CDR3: TGTGCCAGCAGTTTTTTTGGGACAGGAGGGAACACTGAAGCTTTCTTT. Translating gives CASSFFGTGGNTEAFF.

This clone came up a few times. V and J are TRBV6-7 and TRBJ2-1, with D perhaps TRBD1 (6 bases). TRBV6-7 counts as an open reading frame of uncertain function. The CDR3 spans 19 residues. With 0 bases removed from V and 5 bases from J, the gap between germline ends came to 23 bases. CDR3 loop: CASSYSHGQRGTYNNEQFF. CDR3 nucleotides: TGTGCCAGCAGTTACTCGCACGGACAGCGAGGTACCTATAACAATGAGCAGTTCTTC.

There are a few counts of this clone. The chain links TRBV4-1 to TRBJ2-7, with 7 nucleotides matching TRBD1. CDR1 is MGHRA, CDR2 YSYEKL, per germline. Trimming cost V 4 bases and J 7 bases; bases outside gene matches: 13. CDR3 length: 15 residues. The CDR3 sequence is CASSPPGQRYWEQYF. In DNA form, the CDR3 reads TGCGCCAGCAGCCCTCCGGGACAGCGGTATTGGGAGCAGTACTTC.

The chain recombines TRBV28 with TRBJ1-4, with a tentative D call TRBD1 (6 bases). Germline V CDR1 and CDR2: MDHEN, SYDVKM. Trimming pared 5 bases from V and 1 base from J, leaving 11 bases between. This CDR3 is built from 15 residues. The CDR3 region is CASSPLGQTNEKLFF. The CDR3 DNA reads TGTGCCAGCAGTCCCCTGGGACAAACTAATGAAAAACTGTTTTTT. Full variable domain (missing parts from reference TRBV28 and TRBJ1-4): DVKVTQSSRYLVKRTGEKVFLECVQDMDHENMFWYRQDPGLGLRLIYFSYDVKMKEKGDIPEGYSVSREKKERFSLILESASTNQTSMYLCASSPLGQTNEKLFFGSGTQLSVL.

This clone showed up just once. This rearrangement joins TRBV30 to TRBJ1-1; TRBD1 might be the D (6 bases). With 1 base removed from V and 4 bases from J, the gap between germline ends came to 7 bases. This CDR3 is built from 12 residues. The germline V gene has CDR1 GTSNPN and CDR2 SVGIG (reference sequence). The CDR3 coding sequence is TGTGCCTGGAGTGACAGGGCCACTGAAGCTTTCTTT. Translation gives CAWSDRATEAFF. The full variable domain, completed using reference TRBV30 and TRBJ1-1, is SQTIHQWPATLVQPVGSPLSLECTVEGTSNPNLYWYRQAAGRGLQLLFYSVGIGQISSEVPQNLSASRPQDRQFILSSKKLLLSDSGFYLCAWSDRATEAFFGQGTRLTVV.

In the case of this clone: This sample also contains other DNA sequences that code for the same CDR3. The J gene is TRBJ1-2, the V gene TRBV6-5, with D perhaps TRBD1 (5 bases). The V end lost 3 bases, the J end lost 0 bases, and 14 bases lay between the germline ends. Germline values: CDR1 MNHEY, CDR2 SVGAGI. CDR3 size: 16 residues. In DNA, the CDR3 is TGTGCCAGCAGTTATGGTACAGGATCTTCTAACTATGGCTACACCTTC. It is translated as CASSYGTGSSNYGYTF.

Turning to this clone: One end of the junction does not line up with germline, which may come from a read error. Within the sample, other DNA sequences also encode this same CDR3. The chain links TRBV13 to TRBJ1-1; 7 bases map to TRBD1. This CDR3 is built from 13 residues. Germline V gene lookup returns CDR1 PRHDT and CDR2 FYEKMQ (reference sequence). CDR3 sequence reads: CASSLVGGGEAFF. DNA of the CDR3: TGTGCCAGCAGCTTAGTAGGGGGCGGTGAGGCTTTCTTC.

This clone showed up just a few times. The CDR3 nucleotides read TGTGCCAGCAGGCCGGGACAGGCTGGGGCCAACGTCCTGACTTTC. The encoded protein is CASRPGQAGANVLTF. The chain is built from TRBV6-5 and TRBJ2-6, with 8 nucleotides matching TRBD1. Trimming cost V 6 bases and J 2 bases; bases outside gene matches: 3. The CDR3 runs to 15 residues. The germline gives CDR1 MNHEY, CDR2 SVGAGI.

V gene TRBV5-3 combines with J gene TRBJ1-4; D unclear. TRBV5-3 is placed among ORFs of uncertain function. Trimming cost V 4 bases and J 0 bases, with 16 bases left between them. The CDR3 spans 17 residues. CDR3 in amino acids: CARSTVFRPTTNEKLFF. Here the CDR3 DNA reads TGTGCCAGAAGCACGGTTTTTCGCCCTACAACTAATGAAAAACTGTTTTTT.

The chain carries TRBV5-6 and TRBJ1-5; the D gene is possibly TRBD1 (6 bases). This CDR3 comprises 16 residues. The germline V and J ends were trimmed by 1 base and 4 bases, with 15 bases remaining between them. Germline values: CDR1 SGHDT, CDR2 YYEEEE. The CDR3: CASSLLGQGINQPQHF. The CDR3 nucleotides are TGTGCCAGCAGCTTGTTGGGGCAGGGGATAAATCAGCCCCAGCATTTT.

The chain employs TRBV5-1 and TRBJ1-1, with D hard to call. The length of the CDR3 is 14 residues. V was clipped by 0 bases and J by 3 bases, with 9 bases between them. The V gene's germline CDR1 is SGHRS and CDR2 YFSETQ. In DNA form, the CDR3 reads TGCGCCAGCAGCTTGGATGGCAGATACACTGAAGCTTTCTTT. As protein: CASSLDGRYTEAFF.

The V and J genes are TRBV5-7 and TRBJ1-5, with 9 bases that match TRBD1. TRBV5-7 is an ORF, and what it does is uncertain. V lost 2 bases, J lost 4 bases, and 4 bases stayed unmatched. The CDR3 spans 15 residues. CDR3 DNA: TGTGCCAGCAGCTTTAGGGACAGGGATAATCAGCCCCAGCATTTT. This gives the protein CASSFRDRDNQPQHF.

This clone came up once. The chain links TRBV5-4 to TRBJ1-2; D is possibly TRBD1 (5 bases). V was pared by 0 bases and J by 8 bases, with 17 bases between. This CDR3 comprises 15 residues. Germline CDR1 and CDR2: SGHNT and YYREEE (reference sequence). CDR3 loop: CASSLEPGSLMGYTF. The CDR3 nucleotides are TGTGCCAGCAGCTTGGAGCCAGGGTCTCTTATGGGCTACACCTTC. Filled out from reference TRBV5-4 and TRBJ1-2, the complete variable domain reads ETGVTQSPTHLIKTRGQQVTLRCSSQSGHNTVSWYQQALGQGPQFIFQYYREEENGRGNFPPRFSGLQFPNYSSELNVNALELDDSALYLCASSLEPGSLMGYTFGSGTRLTVV.

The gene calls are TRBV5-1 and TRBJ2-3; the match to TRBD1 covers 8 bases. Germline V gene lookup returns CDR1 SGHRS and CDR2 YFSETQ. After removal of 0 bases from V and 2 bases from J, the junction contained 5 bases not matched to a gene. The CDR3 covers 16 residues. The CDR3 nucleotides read TGCGCCAGCAGCTTGGCACCGGACAGGGACACAGATACGCAGTATTTT. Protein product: CASSLAPDRDTDTQYF.

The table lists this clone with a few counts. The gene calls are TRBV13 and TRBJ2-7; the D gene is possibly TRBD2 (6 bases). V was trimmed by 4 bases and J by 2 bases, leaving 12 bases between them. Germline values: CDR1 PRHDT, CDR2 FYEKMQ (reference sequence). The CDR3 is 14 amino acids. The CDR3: CASSSPGLAYEQYF. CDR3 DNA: TGTGCCAGCAGCTCACCGGGACTGGCCTACGAGCAGTACTTC.

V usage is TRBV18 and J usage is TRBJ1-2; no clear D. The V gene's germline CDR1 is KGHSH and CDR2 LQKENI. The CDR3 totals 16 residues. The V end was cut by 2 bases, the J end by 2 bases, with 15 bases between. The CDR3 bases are TGTGCCAGCTCACCAGGAGGTACGGGCGTAAACTATGGCTACACCTTC. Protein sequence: CASSPGGTGVNYGYTF.

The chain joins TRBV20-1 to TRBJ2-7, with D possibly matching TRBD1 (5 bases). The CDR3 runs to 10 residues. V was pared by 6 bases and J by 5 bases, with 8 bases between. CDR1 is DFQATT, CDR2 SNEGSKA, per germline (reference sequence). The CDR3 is CSALRDEQYF. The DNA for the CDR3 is TGCAGTGCCCTCAGGGACGAGCAGTACTTC.

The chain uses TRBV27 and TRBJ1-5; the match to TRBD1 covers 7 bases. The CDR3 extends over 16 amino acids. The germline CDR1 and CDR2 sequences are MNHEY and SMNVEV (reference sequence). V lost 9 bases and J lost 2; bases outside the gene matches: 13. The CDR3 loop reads CASGRQGEKGNQPQHF. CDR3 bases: TGTGCCAGTGGCCGGCAGGGGGAAAAGGGCAATCAGCCCCAGCATTTT.

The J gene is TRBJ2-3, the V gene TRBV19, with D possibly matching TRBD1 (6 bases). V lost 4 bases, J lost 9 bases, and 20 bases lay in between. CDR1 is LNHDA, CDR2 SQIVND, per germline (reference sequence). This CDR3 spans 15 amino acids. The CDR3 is CASSNRSTGHSTQYF. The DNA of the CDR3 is TGTGCCAGTAGTAATCGGTCTACGGGACATTCGACGCAGTATTTT.

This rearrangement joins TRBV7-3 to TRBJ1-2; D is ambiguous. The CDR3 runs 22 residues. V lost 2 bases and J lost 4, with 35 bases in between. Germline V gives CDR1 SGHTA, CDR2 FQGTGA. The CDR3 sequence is CASSLVLRSGGPHGPRGYGYTF. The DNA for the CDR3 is TGTGCCAGCAGCTTAGTGCTTCGGTCGGGAGGGCCACACGGGCCCCGGGGCTATGGCTACACCTTC.

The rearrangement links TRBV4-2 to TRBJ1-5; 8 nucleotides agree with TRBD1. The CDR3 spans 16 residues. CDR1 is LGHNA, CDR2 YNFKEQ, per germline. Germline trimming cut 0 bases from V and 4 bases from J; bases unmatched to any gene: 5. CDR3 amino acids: CASSQETGDSNQPQHF. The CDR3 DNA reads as TGTGCCAGCAGCCAAGAGACAGGGGATTCAAATCAGCCCCAGCATTTT.